A single sample gave rise to the 4 T cell receptor beta chains below, sequenced in a study of blood T cells in healthy people across ages. A second PCR, run for about 7 to 11 cycles, used a sample-barcoded 5' primer plus a J-beta primer mix. TCRdb reprocessed the 5' RACE reads with MiXCR, giving one entry per CDR3 protein. The sample shows some 700,000 distinct CDR3 sequences, 22% of them seen only once. Sequencing was performed on blood. The origin of the receptors is a man between 70 and 80 years old in good health.

This clonotype was detected a few times. The chain recombines TRBV7-9 with TRBJ2-7; TRBD1 matches at 10 bases. The J segment lost 2 bases and the V segment lost 5 bases, leaving 3 bases of the junction unmatched. This CDR3 is 14 amino acids long. CDR1 and CDR2 from the germline V gene are SEHNR and FQNEAQ (reference sequence). The CDR3 DNA reads TGTGCCAGCAGCGGAGGGACAGGGGCCTACGAGCAGTACTTC. The encoded protein is CASSGGTGAYEQYF.

This clonotype has only a few counts. The chain joins TRBV7-3 to TRBJ2-1; D gene uncertain. The germline V and J ends were trimmed by 1 base and 6 bases, with 13 bases remaining between them. CDR1 and CDR2 (germline): SGHTA, FQGTGA. The CDR3 is made up of 15 amino acids. DNA for the CDR3: TGTGCCAGCAGCTTAATCCATGCCCCACCCAATGAGCAGTTCTTC. Translating gives CASSLIHAPPNEQFF. The full variable domain, rest sourced from reference TRBV7-3 and TRBJ2-1, is GAGVSQTPSNKVTEKGKYVELRCDPISGHTALYWYRQSLGQGPEFLIYFQGTGAADDSGLPNDRFFAVRPEGSVSTLKIQRTERGDSAVYLCASSLIHAPPNEQFFGPGTRLTVL.

This clonotype appeared a few times. The J gene is TRBJ1-1, the V gene TRBV28; D uncertain. The V and J ends lost 7 bases and 2 bases respectively, with 14 bases between them. From germline, CDR1 is MDHEN and CDR2 SYDVKM. The CDR3 spans 14 residues. The CDR3 sequence is CASNKERINTEAFF. CDR3 nucleotide sequence: TGTGCCAGCAATAAGGAGAGGATTAACACTGAAGCTTTCTTT.

This chain links TRBV12-3 or TRBV12-4 with TRBJ2-1; 8 bases are a match to TRBD2. The V gene end was trimmed by 7 bases and the J gene end by 6 bases; junction bases not matched to a gene: 11. The CDR3 runs to 15 residues. For the CDR3, the DNA is TGTGCCAGCACGATGGGACTAGAGGAAATCAATGAGCAGTTCTTC. Residues: CASTMGLEEINEQFF.